This TCR beta chain was obtained from a study of blood T cell repertoires in COVID-19. The overall study: Collection of acute and convalescent COVID-19 samples took place in the United States, Italy and Spain. PBMCs, B-cell-depleted T cells, or T cells provided the cDNA or gDNA that made up the material.

Clones were read by immunoSEQ multiplex PCR, and TCRdb kept only the in-frame ones, dropping some. The sample comprises hundreds of thousands of clones, 80% to 90% of which are singletons, and 5.9% rests with the top ten. Germline V lookup: CDR1 SGHDN, CDR2 FVKESK. The CDR3 has 20 residues. V was shortened by 0 bases and J by 8 bases, with 28 bases between the two germline ends. Material: peripheral blood. The sequence derives from a man at least 80 years old with acute or convalescent COVID-19. The chain couples TRBV14 to TRBJ1-4, with D uncertain. DNA of the CDR3: TGTGCCAGCAGCCAAGACTATACTGTCTTTCTGATCGGGGTTGGGGAAAAACTGTTTTTT. This sequence encodes CASSQDYTVFLIGVGEKLFF.